The 15 T cell receptor beta chains listed next were all sequenced from one sample in a study of blood T cell repertoires in COVID-19. Here immunoSEQ multiplex PCR was the method, and the copy in TCRdb shows in-frame clones only, minus some. The sample has over 150,000 clones, roughly 86% seen once; the top ten hold around 2.7%. Source material: peripheral blood. The receptors derive from a man aged 35 to 55 with active or convalescent COVID-19.

This chain connects TRBV30 to TRBJ2-5, with 9 bases fitting TRBD1. The CDR3 sequence is 14 residues long. Trimming cost V 1 base and J 3 bases; bases outside gene matches: 3. CDR1 and CDR2 (germline): GTSNPN, SVGIG (reference sequence). The CDR3 spells CAWSGTGAKETQYF. CDR3 in DNA: TGTGCCTGGAGTGGGACAGGGGCGAAAGAGACCCAGTACTTC.

The chain links TRBV7-8 to TRBJ1-6, with 8 bases matching TRBD1. Losses at the gene ends were 6 bases for V and 3 bases for J; bases not matched to a gene: 7. Germline V CDR1 and CDR2: SGHVS, FQNEAQ. The CDR3 covers 16 residues. The CDR3 bases are TGTGCCAGCAGAGGCAGCGACAGGGGCTATAATTCACCCCTCCACTTT. It yields the protein CASRGSDRGYNSPLHF.

The V and J genes are TRBV2 and TRBJ1-5; tentatively, D is TRBD1 (6 bases). Germline-derived CDR1 and CDR2 are SNHLY and FYNNEI. The V end was cut by 6 bases, the J end by 1 base, with 10 bases between. CDR3 length: 14 residues. The CDR3 coding sequence is TGTGCCAGCAGAATGGGGACAAGCAATCAGCCCCAGCATTTT. Its translation: CASRMGTSNQPQHF.

The CDR3 DNA sequence: TGTGCCACCAGCAGAACACCGAACACTGAAGCTTTCTTT. It encodes CATSRTPNTEAFF. This chain joins TRBV15 and TRBJ1-1, with D unresolved. V was trimmed by 2 bases and J by 1 base, leaving 5 bases between them. The CDR3 sequence is 13 residues long. The germline gives CDR1 LNHNV, CDR2 YYDKDF (reference sequence). Based on the CDR3 plus reference TRBV15 and TRBJ1-1, the full variable domain is DAMVIQNPRYQVTQFGKPVTLSCSQTLNHNVMYWYQQKSSQAPKLLFHYYDKDFNNEADTPDNFQSRRPNTSFCFLDIRSPGLGDTAMYLCATSRTPNTEAFFGQGTRLTVV.

This chain links TRBV7-2 with TRBJ1-1; 8 nucleotides align to TRBD1. This CDR3 spans 17 amino acids. CDR1 and CDR2 from the germline V gene are SGHTA and FQGNSA. Trimming removed 5 bases from V and 4 bases from J; junction bases left unmatched: 15. The CDR3 loop is CASSPSTGDGLGTEAFF. In nucleotides, the CDR3 is TGTGCCAGCAGCCCTTCGACAGGGGACGGTTTAGGCACTGAAGCTTTCTTT.

V is TRBV3-1 (or the pseudogene TRBV3-2) and J is TRBJ2-1, with TRBD2 matching over 7 bases. This CDR3 region has 14 residues. Looked up from germline, CDR1 is LGHDT and CDR2 is YNNKEL (reference sequence). V lost 7 bases and J lost 2; bases outside the gene matches: 5. In nucleotides, the CDR3 is TGTGCCAGCATGGGGGGGGATACCTACAATGAGCAGTTCTTC. Translated: CASMGGDTYNEQFF.

This clone appeared a single time. The chain uses TRBV28 and TRBJ1-5; 8 positions match TRBD1. The ends lost 5 bases at V and 2 bases at J; junction bases unmatched: 8. This CDR3 is built from 16 residues. Germline-derived CDR1 and CDR2 are MDHEN and SYDVKM. The CDR3 region is CASSPGQGAGNQPQHF. The DNA for the CDR3 is TGTGCCAGCAGTCCTGGTCAGGGGGCCGGCAATCAGCCCCAGCATTTT.

This chain links TRBV14 with TRBJ2-2, with D possibly TRBD2 on 7 matching bases. Germline V lookup: CDR1 SGHDN, CDR2 FVKESK. Trimming took off 0 bases at V and 4 bases at J, with 12 bases between the two ends. The CDR3 runs to 16 residues. CDR3 loop: CASSQEWEGVTGELFF. CDR3 nucleotide sequence: TGTGCCAGCAGCCAAGAGTGGGAGGGGGTCACCGGGGAGCTGTTTTTT.

This rearrangement joins TRBV27 to TRBJ1-1; the D gene is possibly TRBD1 (6 bases). CDR1 and CDR2 from the germline V gene are MNHEY and SMNVEV (reference sequence). The CDR3 is made up of 14 amino acids. Between the trimmed V and J ends, which lost 6 bases and 4 bases, there was a span of 15 bases. The CDR3 loop is CASSPSGAGTEAFF. The CDR3 DNA reads TGTGCCAGCAGCCCTTCAGGGGCCGGCACTGAAGCTTTCTTT.

This clone was detected only once. The chain combines TRBV4-2 with TRBJ2-7; 11 positions agree with TRBD1. Per the germline V gene, CDR1 is LGHNA and CDR2 is YNFKEQ. J lost 5 bases, V lost 1 base, and 7 bases had no gene match. The CDR3 runs 16 residues. The CDR3 here is CASSQVIGTGGNEQYF. CDR3 sequence (DNA): TGTGCCAGCAGCCAAGTCATCGGGACAGGGGGAAACGAGCAGTACTTC.

This rearrangement joins TRBV19 to TRBJ2-3, with D possibly being TRBD1 (5 bases). V was shortened by 5 bases and J by 6 bases, with 12 bases between the two germline ends. The CDR3 has 13 residues. Germline V gives CDR1 LNHDA, CDR2 SQIVND (reference sequence). CDR3 DNA: TGTGCCAGTAGTTTCAGGGTTGGCGATACGCAGTATTTT. Its protein is CASSFRVGDTQYF.

V is TRBV10-3 and J is TRBJ1-5; no reliable D call. The V end lost 3 bases, the J end lost 4 bases, and 4 bases lay between the germline ends. This CDR3 has 12 amino acids. Germline values: CDR1 ENHRY, CDR2 SYGVKD. As DNA, the CDR3 is TGTGCCATCAGTGACAGAAATCAGCCCCAGCATTTT. It translates to CAISDRNQPQHF.

This chain connects TRBV27 to TRBJ1-6; 7 bases align to TRBD1. CDR1 and CDR2 from the germline V gene are MNHEY and SMNVEV (reference sequence). The V and J ends lost 8 bases and 6 bases, in that order; junction bases with no gene match: 7. The CDR3 length is 14 residues. DNA of the CDR3: TGTGCCAGCGGGCCAGGGGGGTTTAATTCACCCCTCCACTTT. This sequence encodes CASGPGGFNSPLHF.

This chain links TRBV7-9 with TRBJ1-4; 8 positions match TRBD1. After removal of 5 bases from V and 8 bases from J, the junction contained 10 bases not matched to a gene. The CDR3 extends over 15 amino acids. Germline V CDR1 and CDR2: SEHNR, FQNEAQ (reference sequence). The CDR3 DNA sequence: TGTGCCAGCAGCCCAGGGGGCAGGGGAGGAGAAAAACTGTTTTTT. Translating gives CASSPGGRGGEKLFF. Together with reference TRBV7-9 and TRBJ1-4, the CDR3 gives the full variable domain: DTGVSQNPRHKITKRGQNVTFRCDPISEHNRLYWYRQTLGQGPEFLTYFQNEAQLEKSRLLSDRFSAERPKGSFSTLEIQRTEQGDSAMYLCASSPGGRGGEKLFFGSGTQLSVL.

The chain has TRBV5-1 and TRBJ2-1; tentatively, D is TRBD2 (5 bases). Trimming cost V 3 bases and J 10 bases, with 11 bases left between them. CDR1 and CDR2 (germline): SGHRS, YFSETQ. The CDR3 spans 12 residues. The CDR3 region is CASSSSEAEQFF. CDR3 in DNA: TGCGCCAGCAGCTCGTCGGAGGCGGAGCAGTTCTTC.